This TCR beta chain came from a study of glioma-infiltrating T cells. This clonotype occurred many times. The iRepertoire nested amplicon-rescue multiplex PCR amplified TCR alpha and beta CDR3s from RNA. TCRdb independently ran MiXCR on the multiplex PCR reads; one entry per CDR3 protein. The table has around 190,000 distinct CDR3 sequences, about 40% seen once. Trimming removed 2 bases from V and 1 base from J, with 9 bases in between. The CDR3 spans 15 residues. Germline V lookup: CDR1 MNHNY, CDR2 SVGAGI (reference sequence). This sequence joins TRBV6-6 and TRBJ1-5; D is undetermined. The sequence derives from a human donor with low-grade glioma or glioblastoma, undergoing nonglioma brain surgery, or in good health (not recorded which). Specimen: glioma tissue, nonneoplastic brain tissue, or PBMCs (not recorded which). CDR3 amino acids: CASSYKGRSNQPQHF. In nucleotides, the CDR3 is TGTGCCAGCAGTTACAAGGGTCGGAGCAATCAGCCCCAGCATTTT.